Sequencing of this T cell receptor (beta chain) was carried out in a study of T cells in localized non-small cell lung cancer. Generated by immunoSEQ multiplex PCR, the TCRdb table keeps only in-frame clones and is missing some. The repertoire consists of approximately 14,000 clones, with more than 65% occurring once and the leading ten covering approximately 4.2%. This CDR3 is built from 15 residues. V lost 4 bases and J lost 3; bases outside the gene matches: 7. The germline V gene encodes CDR1 MGHRA and CDR2 YSYEKL. The source is a female donor at least 60 years old with stage I squamous cell lung carcinoma. The gene calls are TRBV4-1 and TRBJ2-7; TRBD1 matches at 9 bases. This specimen consisted of peripheral blood, obtained before any cancer treatment. This CDR3 reads CASSLGHRGLYEQYF. In nucleotides, the CDR3 is TGCGCCAGCAGCCTAGGTCACAGGGGGCTCTACGAGCAGTACTTC.